The 13 T cell receptor beta chains listed next were all sequenced from one sample in a study of blood T cell repertoires in COVID-19. The table came from immunoSEQ multiplex PCR; TCRdb's copy has only in-frame clones and leaves some out. This sample carries 100,000 to 150,000 clones, approximately 81% of them seen once, and the ten largest clones take around 4%. The sample taken for sequencing was peripheral blood. The receptors were sampled from a woman in her fifties or sixties with acute or convalescent COVID-19.

Turning to this clone: Other DNA variants within this sample encode the same CDR3. The chain couples TRBV18 to TRBJ1-1; D is unresolved. The CDR3 sequence is 13 residues long. Trimming stripped 2 bases from V and 0 bases from J, with 4 bases between. CDR1 and CDR2 from the germline V gene are KGHSH and LQKENI. CDR3 amino acids: CASSPEMNTEAFF. CDR3 nucleotide sequence: TGTGCCAGCTCACCAGAGATGAACACTGAAGCTTTCTTT. The whole variable domain, remainder taken from reference TRBV18 and TRBJ1-1, is NAGVMQNPRHLVRRRGQEARLRCSPMKGHSHVYWYRQLPEEGLKFMVYLQKENIIDESGMPKERFSAEFPKEGPSILRIQQVVRGDSAAYFCASSPEMNTEAFFGQGTRLTVV.

The chain carries TRBV6-5 and TRBJ1-2; D not resolved. This CDR3 has 13 residues. Germline-derived CDR1 and CDR2 are MNHEY and SVGAGI. V dropped 7 bases and J dropped 4 bases, with 13 bases sitting between them. This CDR3 reads CASMGRRSYGYTF. DNA for the CDR3: TGTGCCAGCATGGGCAGGCGAAGCTATGGCTACACCTTC.

V is TRBV19 and J is TRBJ1-6; weak D call: TRBD1 (6 bases). The CDR3 runs to 13 residues. Trimming cost V 4 bases and J 14 bases, with 15 bases left between them. CDR1 is LNHDA, CDR2 SQIVND, per germline (reference sequence). Here the CDR3 reads CASSKRDIGTLHF. Written as DNA, the CDR3 is TGTGCCAGTAGTAAGCGGGACATTGGCACCCTCCACTTT. Drawing the rest from reference TRBV19 and TRBJ1-6, the complete variable domain is DGGITQSPKYLFRKEGQNVTLSCEQNLNHDAMYWYRQDPGQGLRLIYYSQIVNDFQKGDIAEGYSVSREKKESFPLTVTSAQKNPTAFYLCASSKRDIGTLHFGNGTRLTVT.

V and J are TRBV5-6 and TRBJ2-7; TRBD1 is a possible D gene (6 bases). V was cut by 0 bases and J by 2 bases, with 9 bases left in between. The length of the CDR3 is 14 residues. Germline CDR1 SGHDT, CDR2 YYEEEE. The CDR3 sequence is CASSLADSPYEQYF. In DNA, the CDR3 is TGTGCCAGCAGCTTGGCGGACAGCCCCTACGAGCAGTACTTC.

The rearrangement uses TRBV3-1 (or the pseudogene TRBV3-2) and TRBJ2-1; D may be TRBD1 (5 bases). This CDR3 region has 15 residues. The ends were cut back, 0 bases at V and 4 bases at J, with 10 bases in the middle. CDR1 and CDR2 from the germline V gene are LGHDT and YNNKEL (reference sequence). CDR3 region: CASSQEGLDYNEQFF. DNA of the CDR3: TGTGCCAGCAGCCAAGAGGGGCTGGATTACAATGAGCAGTTCTTC.

The chain couples TRBV7-2 to TRBJ2-1; D not resolved. Trimming took off 5 bases at V and 0 bases at J, with 11 bases between the two ends. Germline CDR1 and CDR2: SGHTA and FQGNSA. The CDR3 has 15 residues. CDR3 sequence reads: CASSLPPYSYNEQFF. Here the CDR3 DNA reads TGTGCCAGCAGCCTCCCGCCCTACTCCTACAATGAGCAGTTCTTC. Full variable domain (outside the CDR3, taken from reference TRBV7-2 and TRBJ2-1): GAGVSQSPSNKVTEKGKDVELRCDPISGHTALYWYRQSLGQGLEFLIYFQGNSAPDKSGLPSDRFSAERTGGSVSTLTIQRTQQEDSAVYLCASSLPPYSYNEQFFGPGTRLTVL.

Only a few counts were recorded for this clone. The genes are TRBV11-1 and TRBJ2-1, with 7 bases matching TRBD2. From germline, CDR1 is SGHAT and CDR2 FQDESV (reference sequence). This CDR3 has 16 residues. V was pared by 2 bases and J by 6 bases, with 10 bases of the junction left unmatched. In DNA, the CDR3 is TGTGCCAGCAGCTTATCTTTCGGGGAGCGGGGCAATGAGCAGTTCTTC. Translating it yields CASSLSFGERGNEQFF.

The chain links TRBV19 to TRBJ2-7; TRBD1 is a possible D gene (6 bases). Per the germline V gene, CDR1 is LNHDA and CDR2 is SQIVND (reference sequence). This CDR3 comprises 14 residues. The V end was cut by 11 bases, the J end by 0 bases, with 17 bases between. The chain's CDR3 is CAVPPGHSSYEQYF. CDR3 coding DNA: TGTGCCGTCCCTCCGGGACATTCCTCCTACGAGCAGTACTTC.

This sequence joins TRBV2 and TRBJ2-7, with a weak D call TRBD2 (5 bases). The CDR3 runs 13 residues. Germline-derived CDR1 and CDR2 are SNHLY and FYNNEI. The V and J ends lost 10 bases and 0 bases respectively, with 13 bases between them. The CDR3 region has the DNA TGTGCCACCGGGCCGGAGGACTCCTACGAGCAGTACTTC. Encoded protein: CATGPEDSYEQYF.

V is TRBV5-1 and J is TRBJ1-4; D remains ambiguous. V shed 4 bases and J shed 7 bases, with 14 bases lying between them. CDR1 and CDR2 from the germline V gene are SGHRS and YFSETQ. The CDR3 extends over 14 amino acids. Here the CDR3 DNA reads TGCGCCAGCAGCAGCCGGGGAGGTGGTGAAAAACTGTTTTTT. Translating it yields CASSSRGGGEKLFF.

Only one count was recorded for this clone. V gene TRBV15 combines with J gene TRBJ2-5; a weak D match, TRBD2 (5 bases). With 1 base removed from V and 4 bases from J, the gap between germline ends came to 7 bases. Germline CDR1 is LNHNV and CDR2 is YYDKDF (reference sequence). The CDR3 runs 13 residues. CDR3 sequence reads: CATSRAGVETQYF. The CDR3 DNA sequence: TGTGCCACCAGCAGAGCCGGGGTAGAGACCCAGTACTTC.

V and J are TRBV14 and TRBJ2-7; 8 nucleotides line up with TRBD1. Germline V gives CDR1 SGHDN, CDR2 FVKESK. The CDR3 extends over 15 amino acids. The junction had 7 bases not matched to a gene; V was cut back by 6 bases and J by 0 bases. The chain's CDR3 is CASSYRGTNSYEQYF. DNA for the CDR3: TGTGCCAGCAGTTACAGGGGGACCAACTCCTACGAGCAGTACTTC.

This chain uses TRBV5-1 with TRBJ1-2, with TRBD1 matching 9 bases. Losses at the gene ends were 0 bases for V and 7 bases for J; bases not matched to a gene: 7. Per the germline V gene, CDR1 is SGHRS and CDR2 is YFSETQ. The CDR3 length is 15 residues. The DNA for the CDR3 is TGCGCCAGCAGCTTGGAGCTTCGGGACAGGGCTGGCTACACCTTC. Translation gives CASSLELRDRAGYTF.